The 7 T cell receptor beta chains in this list originate from one sample, sequenced in a study of T cells in Graves' hyperthyroidism and ophthalmopathy. The CDR3 regions of TCR beta were amplified from RNA transcripts. HTBI primers were the set used in a first-round RT-PCR of the TCR CDR3. Each CDR3 protein is one row after TCRdb ran MiXCR on the multiplex PCR reads. The data hold 280,000 or so distinct CDR3 sequences, with roughly 15% observed a single time. Input material: blood. Every receptor here comes from a woman aged 45-65 years with Graves' hyperthyroidism that later progressed to Graves' ophthalmopathy.

This clonotype was counted at least ten times. DNA for the CDR3: TGCAGTGCTAGAGAAGCAGGGGCGGGGGGCCTCAGTCAGCCCCAGCATTTT. Its protein product is CSAREAGAGGLSQPQHF. The V call is TRBV20-1, the J call TRBJ1-5; D might be TRBD1 (6 bases). Germline V gene lookup returns CDR1 DFQATT and CDR2 SNEGSKA (reference sequence). Trimming took 0 bases from V and 6 from J, leaving 21 bases between them. There are 17 residues in the CDR3.

This clonotype was seen a few times. This chain links TRBV20-1 with TRBJ1-1; TRBD1 matches at 8 bases. Unmatched junction bases numbered 12, after V lost 6 bases and J lost 0 bases. The CDR3 length is 16 residues. From germline, CDR1 is DFQATT and CDR2 SNEGSKA (reference sequence). The CDR3 nucleotides read TGCAGTGCCCCTGTCCCGGGACAGGCTATGAACACTGAAGCTTTCTTT. It translates to CSAPVPGQAMNTEAFF.

This clonotype was counted at least ten times. This chain connects TRBV28 to TRBJ1-2; D gene unclear. Germline V CDR1 and CDR2: MDHEN, SYDVKM. The V end lost 7 bases, the J end lost 0 bases, and 3 bases lay between the germline ends. CDR3 length: 11 residues. CDR3 DNA sequence: TGTGCCAGCAATACTAACTATGGCTACACCTTC. This encodes CASNTNYGYTF.

This clonotype was seen ten or more times. This chain joins TRBV6-1 and TRBJ2-1, with D unresolved. The CDR3 consists of 13 residues. Germline CDR1 is MNHNS and CDR2 is SASEGT. The CDR3 bases are TGTGCTGGGAACCACCCGAGTAGCAATGAGCAGTTCTTC. Translated: CAGNHPSSNEQFF.

This clonotype was picked up many times. The CDR3 loop reads CASSYDRGHRNTEAFF. DNA for the CDR3: TGTGCCAGCAGTTACGACAGGGGCCACCGGAACACTGAAGCTTTCTTT. The chain is built from TRBV27 and TRBJ1-1; 8 bases align to TRBD1. The CDR3 length is 16 residues. Germline V gene data show CDR1 as MNHEY and CDR2 as SMNVEV (reference sequence). Trimming took 4 bases from V and 1 from J; bases not matched to a gene: 8.

This clonotype was seen repeatedly, ten times or more. The chain recombines TRBV27 with TRBJ2-1; possible D gene TRBD1, 5 bases. V lost 4 bases and J 4 bases, leaving 14 bases between the germline ends. The CDR3 length is 15 residues. Germline CDR1 is MNHEY and CDR2 is SMNVEV (reference sequence). The CDR3 sequence is CASSSPQGSYNEQFF. Here the CDR3 DNA reads TGTGCCAGCAGTTCCCCCCAGGGCTCTTACAATGAGCAGTTCTTC.

This clonotype was observed at least ten times. This chain uses TRBV15 with TRBJ1-3, with D hard to call. The CDR3 has 17 residues. Germline V gene lookup returns CDR1 LNHNV and CDR2 YYDKDF (reference sequence). V was clipped by 0 bases and J by 3 bases, with 15 bases between them. The CDR3 protein is CATSRDTAIGIGNTIYF. The DNA for the CDR3 is TGTGCCACCAGCAGAGATACCGCGATTGGAATTGGAAACACCATATATTTT.